The 11 T cell receptor beta chains listed next were all sequenced from one sample in a study of T cells expressing NK-cell markers. TCRdb reanalyzed the 5' RACE reads, giving one entry per CDR3 protein sequence and no DNA. The sample yields 550,000 to 600,000 distinct CDR3 sequences, of which the top ten take up 3% to 4.5%. The sample consisted of blood T cells: a sorted CD56 or NKG2C T cell subset, CD4+ or CD8+ T cells, or bulk PBMC T cells (not recorded which). Receptors originate from a man aged 18 to 30 in good health.

The V call is TRBV5-6, the J call TRBJ1-5; as DNA is missing, the TRBD1 call by TCRdb cannot be tested. The CDR3 has 14 residues. Germline assignment: CDR1 SGHDT and CDR2 YYEEEE. This chain's CDR3 is CASSAGYSNQPQHF.

The gene calls are TRBV10-3 and TRBJ2-1; TCRdb selects TRBD1, and the lack of DNA leaves this call unchecked. The CDR3 length is 14 residues. Germline CDR1 is ENHRY and CDR2 is SYGVKD. The CDR3 here is CAIRTGEGLNEQFF.

The chain couples TRBV3-1 to TRBJ2-2; without DNA, the TCRdb call of TRBD1 cannot be checked. CDR3 length: 17 amino acids. The germline V gene has CDR1 LGHDT and CDR2 YNNKEL (reference sequence). The CDR3 is CASSQAWTGGVAGELFF.

The chain couples TRBV7-9 to TRBJ2-7; TCRdb indicates TRBD1, and absent DNA this call remains unverified. The CDR3 sequence is 15 residues long. Germline CDR1 reads SEHNR; CDR2 reads FQNEAQ (reference sequence). CDR3 amino acids: CASSSERQYPYEQYF.

This chain links TRBV20-1 with TRBJ2-3; TCRdb outputs TRBD2, but without DNA this stays unchecked. Germline CDR1 is DFQATT and CDR2 is SNEGSKA (reference sequence). The CDR3 length is 13 residues. The CDR3 region is CSARGLDMDTQYF.

The V and J genes are TRBV27 and TRBJ2-2; the TCRdb D gene call, TRBD1, has no DNA to confirm it. The CDR3 spans 15 residues. Germline assignment: CDR1 MNHEY and CDR2 SMNVEV (reference sequence). The CDR3: CASSLWTRGTGELFF.

The chain combines TRBV19 with TRBJ2-1; checking the TCRdb D call of TRBD2 is not possible without DNA. Germline CDR1 LNHDA, CDR2 SQIVND (reference sequence). There are 19 residues in the CDR3. The CDR3: CASSRGTSGRLLSYNEQFF.

The rearrangement links TRBV9 to TRBJ1-5; TCRdb reports TRBD1, a call that lacks DNA to check it against. This CDR3 comprises 15 residues. Germline CDR1 reads SGDLS; CDR2 reads YYNGEE. The CDR3 spells CASSASGGTNQPQHF.

This chain joins TRBV29-1 and TRBJ2-5; as DNA is missing, the TRBD1 call by TCRdb cannot be tested. The CDR3 covers 13 residues. CDR1 SQVTM and CDR2 ANQGSEA come from the germline V gene. This CDR3 reads CSVATGGVGTQYF.

The J gene is TRBJ2-2, the V gene TRBV7-9; TCRdb selects TRBD2, and the lack of DNA leaves this call unchecked. CDR3 length equals 17 residues. Germline V gene data show CDR1 as SEHNR and CDR2 as FQNEAQ (reference sequence). The CDR3 protein is CASSLVPGGKDTGELFF.

This chain links TRBV2 with TRBJ2-5; TCRdb's D gene call, TRBD1, goes unchecked for lack of DNA. The CDR3 is made up of 15 amino acids. Germline V gives CDR1 SNHLY, CDR2 FYNNEI. The CDR3 protein is CASSEGYRLKETQYF.